The source of this T cell receptor (beta chain) is a study of T cells in localized non-small cell lung cancer. Whole-study findings and limits: Adjacent lung tissue had a median about 58 of the top 100 clones found in the tumor.

Turning to this clone: The antigen is undetermined.

Assay: immunoSEQ multiplex PCR; the TCRdb copy retains only in-frame clones and omits some. The sample has 55,000 to 65,000 clones, approximately 90% seen once. This sequence was found in a man aged 35 to 69 with stage I squamous cell lung carcinoma. The sample was peripheral blood, taken before any cancer treatment.

The CDR3 nucleotides are TGTGCCAGCAGTCTCCGGCCGCTACTAGCGGGAGTACGGCAAGAGACCCAGTACTTC. Translation: CASSLRPLLAGVRQETQYF. The V gene is TRBV28, the J gene TRBJ2-5; 11 nucleotides agree with TRBD2. CDR1 and CDR2 from the germline V gene are MDHEN and SYDVKM. The CDR3 covers 19 residues. V trimming: 5 bases; J trimming: 2 bases; junction bases outside the gene matches: 16.